A selection of T cell receptor beta chains follows, all from one sample in a study of shared clonotypes between healthy human individuals. Data came from immunoSEQ multiplex PCR; TCRdb stores just in-frame clones and leaves some out. The top ten clones hold 0.3% of a sample with roughly 570,000 clones, 95% to 98% of them seen once. Sequencing input: naive CD8+ T cells sorted from blood. The receptors stem from a man in his thirties or forties in good health. The CDR3 runs from the conserved cysteine through the conserved F or W. A D gene is named only where the DNA matches it firmly. Some rows have no size entry. The others give once, few or many, or a class for an expanded clone.

CDR3 | DNA | size | V | D | J
CASSKMWVRAGELFF | TGTGCCAGCAGCAAAATGTGGGTTCGGGCCGGGGAGCTGTTTTTT | NA | TRBV21-1 | NA | TRBJ2-2
CASSFETFQETQYF | TGTGCCAGCAGTTTTGAGACCTTTCAAGAGACCCAGTACTTC | NA | TRBV28 | NA | TRBJ2-5
CASSQDPGHYTF | TGCGCCAGCAGCCAAGACCCGGGCCACTACACCTTC | once | TRBV4-1 | NA | TRBJ1-2
CSVEGRTENTGELFF | TGCAGCGTTGAAGGGCGGACGGAAAACACCGGGGAGCTGTTTTTT | NA | TRBV29-1 | NA | TRBJ2-2
CASSTTPGEQFF | TGTGCCAGCAGTACCACTCCGGGTGAGCAGTTCTTC | NA | TRBV6-5 | NA | TRBJ2-1
CASSLGDLYEQYF | TGTGCCAGCAGTTTAGGGGACCTCTACGAGCAGTACTTC | once | TRBV27 | NA | TRBJ2-7
CASSSRGINQPQHF | TGTGCCAGCAGTTCCAGGGGGATCAATCAGCCCCAGCATTTT | NA | TRBV28 | TRBD1 | TRBJ1-5
CASRNPGLAGDLRFF | TGTGCCAGCAGAAATCCGGGACTAGCGGGAGATTTGAGGTTCTTC | NA | TRBV11-2 | TRBD2 | TRBJ2-1
CASSPTSGYEQYF | TGCGCCAGCAGCCCGACTAGCGGCTACGAGCAGTACTTC | NA | TRBV4-1 | TRBD2 | TRBJ2-7
CASSLVGGFQETQYF | TGTGCCAGCAGCTTAGTAGGGGGATTCCAAGAGACCCAGTACTTC | NA | TRBV11-2 | NA | TRBJ2-5